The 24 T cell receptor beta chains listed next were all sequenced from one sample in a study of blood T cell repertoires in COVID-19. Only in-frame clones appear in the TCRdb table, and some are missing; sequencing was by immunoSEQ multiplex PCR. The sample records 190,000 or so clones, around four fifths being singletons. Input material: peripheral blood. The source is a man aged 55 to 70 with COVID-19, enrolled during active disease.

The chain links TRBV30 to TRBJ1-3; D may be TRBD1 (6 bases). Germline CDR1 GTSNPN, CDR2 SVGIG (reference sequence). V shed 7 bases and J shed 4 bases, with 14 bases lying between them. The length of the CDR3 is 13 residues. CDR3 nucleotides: TGTGCCTCGGCGCGGACAGCGGGAAACACCATATATTTT. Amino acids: CASARTAGNTIYF.

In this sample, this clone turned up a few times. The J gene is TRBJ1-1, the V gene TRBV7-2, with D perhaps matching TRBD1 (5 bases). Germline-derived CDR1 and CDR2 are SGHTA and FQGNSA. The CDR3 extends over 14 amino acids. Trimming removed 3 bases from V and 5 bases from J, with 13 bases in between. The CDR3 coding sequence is TGTGCCAGCAGCTTCGGAACTGGGGGGACTGAAGCTTTCTTT. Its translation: CASSFGTGGTEAFF.

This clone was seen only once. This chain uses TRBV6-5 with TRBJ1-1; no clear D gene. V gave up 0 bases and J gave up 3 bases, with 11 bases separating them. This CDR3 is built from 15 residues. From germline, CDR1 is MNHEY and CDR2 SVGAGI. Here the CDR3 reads CASSYSRVMYTEAFF. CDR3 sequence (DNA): TGTGCCAGCAGTTACTCGAGGGTCATGTACACTGAAGCTTTCTTT.

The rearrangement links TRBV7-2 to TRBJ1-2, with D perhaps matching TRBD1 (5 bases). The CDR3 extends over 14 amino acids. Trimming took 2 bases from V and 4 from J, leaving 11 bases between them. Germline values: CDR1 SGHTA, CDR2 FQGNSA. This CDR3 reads CASSLTQQGYGYTF. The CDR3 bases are TGTGCCAGCAGCTTAACGCAGCAGGGCTATGGCTACACCTTC.

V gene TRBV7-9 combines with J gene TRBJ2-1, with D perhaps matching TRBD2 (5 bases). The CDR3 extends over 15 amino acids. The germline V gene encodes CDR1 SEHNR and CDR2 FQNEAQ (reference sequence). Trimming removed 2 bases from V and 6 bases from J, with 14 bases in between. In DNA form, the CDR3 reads TGTGCCAGCAGCTTATACGAGGGAGTGGGCAATGAGCAGTTCTTC. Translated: CASSLYEGVGNEQFF.

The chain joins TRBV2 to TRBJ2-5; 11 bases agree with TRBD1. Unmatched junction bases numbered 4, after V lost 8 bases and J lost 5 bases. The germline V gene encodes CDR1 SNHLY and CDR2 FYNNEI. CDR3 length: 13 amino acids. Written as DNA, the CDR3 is TGTGCCAGCCGGGACAGGGGGTTTGAGACCCAGTACTTC. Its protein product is CASRDRGFETQYF.

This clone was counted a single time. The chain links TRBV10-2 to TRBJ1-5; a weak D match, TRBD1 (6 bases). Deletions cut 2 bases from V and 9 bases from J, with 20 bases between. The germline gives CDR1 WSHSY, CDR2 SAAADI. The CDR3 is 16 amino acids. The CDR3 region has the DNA TGCGCCAGCAGTGAGGGGGGCAGGGGCTCCCCTCGGCCCCAGCATTTT. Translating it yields CASSEGGRGSPRPQHF.

CDR3 nucleotides: TGTGCCAGCACCGGGGGGGACACCATATATTTT. Protein: CASTGGDTIYF. The chain is built from TRBV3-1 (or the pseudogene TRBV3-2) and TRBJ1-3, with a possible D match to TRBD1 (5 bases). The CDR3 totals 11 residues. CDR1 LGHDT and CDR2 YNNKEL come from the germline V gene (reference sequence). Between the trimmed V and J ends, which lost 7 bases and 8 bases, there was a span of 9 bases.

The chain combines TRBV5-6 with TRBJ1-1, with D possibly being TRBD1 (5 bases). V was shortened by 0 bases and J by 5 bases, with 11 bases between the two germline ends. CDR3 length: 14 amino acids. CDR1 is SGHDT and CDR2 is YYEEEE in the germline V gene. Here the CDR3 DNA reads TGTGCCAGCAGCTTGGTAAGGGGCCGGACTGAAGCTTTCTTT. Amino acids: CASSLVRGRTEAFF. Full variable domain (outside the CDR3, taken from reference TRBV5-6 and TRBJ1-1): DAGVTQSPTHLIKTRGQQVTLRCSPKSGHDTVSWYQQALGQGPQFIFQYYEEEERQRGNFPDRFSGHQFPNYSSELNVNALLLGDSALYLCASSLVRGRTEAFFGQGTRLTVV.

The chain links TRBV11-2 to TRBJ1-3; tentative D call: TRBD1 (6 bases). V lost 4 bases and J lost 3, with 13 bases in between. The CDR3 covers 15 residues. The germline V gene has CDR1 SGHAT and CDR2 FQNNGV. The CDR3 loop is CASSSLQGSGNTIYF. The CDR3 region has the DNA TGTGCCAGCAGCTCTCTACAGGGAAGTGGAAACACCATATATTTT. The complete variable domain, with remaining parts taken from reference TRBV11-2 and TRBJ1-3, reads EAGVAQSPRYKIIEKRQSVAFWCNPISGHATLYWYQQILGQGPKLLIQFQNNGVVDDSQLPKDRFSAERLKGVDSTLKIQPAKLEDSAVYLCASSSLQGSGNTIYFGEGSWLTVV.

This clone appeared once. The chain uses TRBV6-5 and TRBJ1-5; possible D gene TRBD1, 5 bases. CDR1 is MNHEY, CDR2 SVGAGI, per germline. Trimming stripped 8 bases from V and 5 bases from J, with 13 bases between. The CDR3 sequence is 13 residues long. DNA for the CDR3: TGTGCCAGCTCCCGGACACTTTATCAGCCCCAGCATTTT. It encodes CASSRTLYQPQHF.

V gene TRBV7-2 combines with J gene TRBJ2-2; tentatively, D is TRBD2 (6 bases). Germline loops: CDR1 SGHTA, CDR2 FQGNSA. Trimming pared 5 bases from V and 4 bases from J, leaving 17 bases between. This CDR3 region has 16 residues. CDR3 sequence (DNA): TGTGCCAGCAGCGCCCTAGCGTACCCACCCACCGGGGAGCTGTTTTTT. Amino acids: CASSALAYPPTGELFF.

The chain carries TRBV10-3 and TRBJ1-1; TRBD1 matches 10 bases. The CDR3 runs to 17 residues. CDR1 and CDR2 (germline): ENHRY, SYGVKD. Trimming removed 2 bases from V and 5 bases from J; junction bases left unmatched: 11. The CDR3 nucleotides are TGTGCCATCAGTGAGCGGGGAGGGGACAGGGGAAAGACTGAAGCTTTCTTT. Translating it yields CAISERGGDRGKTEAFF.

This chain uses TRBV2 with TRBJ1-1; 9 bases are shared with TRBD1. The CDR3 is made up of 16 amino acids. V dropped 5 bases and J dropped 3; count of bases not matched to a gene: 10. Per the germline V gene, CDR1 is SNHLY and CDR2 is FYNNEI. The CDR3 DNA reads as TGTGCCAGCAGTAGAGGAGGGGACAGGGAGTACACTGAAGCTTTCTTT. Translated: CASSRGGDREYTEAFF.

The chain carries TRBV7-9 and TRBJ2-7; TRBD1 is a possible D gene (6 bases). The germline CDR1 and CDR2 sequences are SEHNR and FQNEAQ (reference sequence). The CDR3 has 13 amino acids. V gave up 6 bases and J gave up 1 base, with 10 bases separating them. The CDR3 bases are TGTGCCAGCAGACGGGACACGTCCTACGAGCAGTACTTC. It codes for CASRRDTSYEQYF. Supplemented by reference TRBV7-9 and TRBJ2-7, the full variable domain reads DTGVSQNPRHKITKRGQNVTFRCDPISEHNRLYWYRQTLGQGPEFLTYFQNEAQLEKSRLLSDRFSAERPKGSFSTLEIQRTEQGDSAMYLCASRRDTSYEQYFGPGTRLTVT.

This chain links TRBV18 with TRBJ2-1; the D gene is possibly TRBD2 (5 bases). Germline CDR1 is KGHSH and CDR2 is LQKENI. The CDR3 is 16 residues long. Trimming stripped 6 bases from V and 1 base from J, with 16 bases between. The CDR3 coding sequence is TGTGCCAGCTCGCCCACCGGACCGGGATCCTACAATGAGCAGTTCTTC. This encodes CASSPTGPGSYNEQFF.

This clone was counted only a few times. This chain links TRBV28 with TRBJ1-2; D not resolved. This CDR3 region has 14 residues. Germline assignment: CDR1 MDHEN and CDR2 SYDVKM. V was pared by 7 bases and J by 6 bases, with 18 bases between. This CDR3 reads CASTPRFVTDGYTF. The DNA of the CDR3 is TGTGCCAGCACCCCGAGGTTTGTTACGGATGGCTACACCTTC.

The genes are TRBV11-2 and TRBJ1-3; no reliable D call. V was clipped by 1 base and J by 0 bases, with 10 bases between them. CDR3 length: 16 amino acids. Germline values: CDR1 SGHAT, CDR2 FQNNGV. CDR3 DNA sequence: TGTGCCAGCAGCTTAGTAGCACAACCCTCTGGAAACACCATATATTTT. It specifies CASSLVAQPSGNTIYF.

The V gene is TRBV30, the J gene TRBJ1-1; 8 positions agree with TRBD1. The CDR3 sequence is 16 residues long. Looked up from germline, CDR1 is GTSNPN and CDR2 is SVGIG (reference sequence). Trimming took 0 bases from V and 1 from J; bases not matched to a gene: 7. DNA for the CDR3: TGTGCCTGGAGTGTACACTCAGGGGGCAGGAACACTGAAGCTTTCTTT. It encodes CAWSVHSGGRNTEAFF. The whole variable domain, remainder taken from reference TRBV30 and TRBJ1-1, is SQTIHQWPATLVQPVGSPLSLECTVEGTSNPNLYWYRQAAGRGLQLLFYSVGIGQISSEVPQNLSASRPQDRQFILSSKKLLLSDSGFYLCAWSVHSGGRNTEAFFGQGTRLTVV.

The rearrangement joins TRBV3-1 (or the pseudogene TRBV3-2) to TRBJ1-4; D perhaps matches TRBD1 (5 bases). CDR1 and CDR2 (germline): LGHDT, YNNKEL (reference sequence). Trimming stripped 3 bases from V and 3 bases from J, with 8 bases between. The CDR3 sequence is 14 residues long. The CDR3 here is CASSQRGANEKLFF. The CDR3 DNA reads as TGTGCCAGCAGCCAGCGGGGCGCTAATGAAAAACTGTTTTTT.

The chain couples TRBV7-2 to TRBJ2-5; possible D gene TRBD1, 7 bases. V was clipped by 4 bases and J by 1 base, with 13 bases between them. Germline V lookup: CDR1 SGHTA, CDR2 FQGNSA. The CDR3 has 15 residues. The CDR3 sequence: CASSSGQGGQETQYF. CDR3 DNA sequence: TGTGCCAGCAGCTCAGGTCAGGGGGGCCAAGAGACCCAGTACTTC.

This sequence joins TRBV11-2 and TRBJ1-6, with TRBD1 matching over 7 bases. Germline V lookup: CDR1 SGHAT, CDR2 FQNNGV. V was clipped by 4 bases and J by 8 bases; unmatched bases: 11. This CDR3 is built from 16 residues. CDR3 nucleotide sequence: TGTGCCAGCAGCTCGCACAGGGGCCGGAGGGATTCACCCCTCCACTTT. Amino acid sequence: CASSSHRGRRDSPLHF.

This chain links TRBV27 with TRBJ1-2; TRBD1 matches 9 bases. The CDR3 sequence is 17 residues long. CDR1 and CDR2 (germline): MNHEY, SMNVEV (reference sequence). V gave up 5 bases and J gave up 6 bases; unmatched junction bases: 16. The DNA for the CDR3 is TGTGCCAGCAGTCTCTATTCGATTGGACAGGGGAGTAATGGCTACACCTTC. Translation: CASSLYSIGQGSNGYTF.

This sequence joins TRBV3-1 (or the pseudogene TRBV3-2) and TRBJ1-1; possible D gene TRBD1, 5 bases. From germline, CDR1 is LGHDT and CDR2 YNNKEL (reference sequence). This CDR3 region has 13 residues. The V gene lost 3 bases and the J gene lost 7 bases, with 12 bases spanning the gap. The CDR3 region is CASSQGGELEAFF. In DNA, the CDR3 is TGTGCCAGCAGCCAGGGGGGGGAGCTTGAAGCTTTCTTT.